These 14 T cell receptor beta chains came from one sample sequenced in a study of cytomegalovirus exposure and HLA in healthy donors. Amplification used 60 Vbeta primers and 13 Jbeta primers. Sequencing used immunoSEQ multiplex PCR; TCRdb keeps in-frame clones, though not all of them. The repertoire consists of 100,000 to 150,000 clones, with more than 80% occurring once and the leading ten covering about 9.2%. Sequencing was carried out using PBMCs. Receptors originate from a man aged 25 to 40 in good health and CMV-seropositive.

This rearrangement joins TRBV19 to TRBJ2-2; D is unclear. CDR3 length: 16 amino acids. Germline V gene data show CDR1 as LNHDA and CDR2 as SQIVND (reference sequence). V was clipped by 3 bases and J by 1 base, with 12 bases between them. In DNA, the CDR3 is TGTGCCAGTAGTATGAACAGAGATGTGAACACCGGGGAGCTGTTTTTT. Translation: CASSMNRDVNTGELFF.

This chain connects TRBV13 to TRBJ2-3; 16 bases align to TRBD2. The CDR3 spans 15 residues. The junction had 2 bases not matched to a gene; V was cut back by 5 bases and J by 6 bases. Per germline, CDR1 PRHDT and CDR2 FYEKMQ (reference sequence). The CDR3 here is CASSRGLAGGDTQYF. In DNA, the CDR3 is TGTGCCAGCAGCCGGGGACTAGCGGGGGGGGATACGCAGTATTTT.

The V gene is TRBV12-5, the J gene TRBJ2-7; D perhaps matches TRBD2 (6 bases). V gave up 1 base and J gave up 5 bases, with 9 bases separating them. CDR1 is LGHNT, CDR2 FRNRAP, per germline. The CDR3 sequence is 13 residues long. Here the CDR3 reads CASGLGEVDEQYF. CDR3 nucleotide sequence: TGTGCTAGTGGTTTGGGGGAGGTCGACGAGCAGTACTTC. Variable domain in full (rest from reference TRBV12-5 and TRBJ2-7): DARVTQTPRHKVTEMGQEVTMRCQPILGHNTVFWYRQTMMQGLELLAYFRNRAPLDDSGMPKDRFSAEMPDATLATLKIQPSEPRDSAVYFCASGLGEVDEQYFGPGTRLTVT.

The chain carries TRBV7-6 and TRBJ2-2; 8 bases match TRBD1. The V segment lost 0 bases and the J segment 7 bases; nucleotides outside the gene matches: 1. This CDR3 is built from 14 residues. CDR1 is SGHVS and CDR2 is FNYEAQ in the germline V gene. The chain's CDR3 is CASSLAQGVGELFF. The CDR3 DNA sequence: TGTGCCAGCAGCTTAGCACAGGGGGTCGGGGAGCTGTTTTTT.

The rearrangement links TRBV5-1 to TRBJ1-6, with D perhaps TRBD1 (6 bases). Trimming took off 4 bases at V and 4 bases at J, with 12 bases between the two ends. CDR1 and CDR2 (germline): SGHRS, YFSETQ. The CDR3 is 15 residues long. The CDR3 loop is CASSPRTDYNSPLHF. The CDR3 nucleotides are TGCGCCAGCAGCCCACGGACAGATTATAATTCACCCCTCCACTTT.

The V and J genes are TRBV6-5 and TRBJ1-1; D not resolved. This CDR3 is built from 14 residues. V lost 8 bases and J 6 bases, leaving 19 bases between the germline ends. Germline-derived CDR1 and CDR2 are MNHEY and SVGAGI. CDR3 loop: CASSERRENAEAFF. The DNA for the CDR3 is TGTGCCAGCTCCGAGAGGAGGGAAAACGCTGAAGCTTTCTTT.

The rearrangement joins TRBV19 to TRBJ1-5; D gene unclear. Trimming left V 2 bases short and J 5 bases short, with 13 bases between. The CDR3 consists of 15 residues. The germline V gene encodes CDR1 LNHDA and CDR2 SQIVND (reference sequence). CDR3 amino acids: CASSISIRGDQPQHF. DNA of the CDR3: TGTGCCAGTAGTATATCAATTCGGGGTGATCAGCCCCAGCATTTT. Full variable domain (rest looked up from reference TRBV19 and TRBJ1-5): DGGITQSPKYLFRKEGQNVTLSCEQNLNHDAMYWYRQDPGQGLRLIYYSQIVNDFQKGDIAEGYSVSREKKESFPLTVTSAQKNPTAFYLCASSISIRGDQPQHFGDGTRLSIL.

The rearrangement uses TRBV19 and TRBJ1-5; D is unclear. This CDR3 has 16 residues. CDR1 LNHDA and CDR2 SQIVND come from the germline V gene (reference sequence). The V and J ends lost 6 bases and 5 bases respectively, with 20 bases between them. CDR3 DNA: TGTGCCAGTAGGATCTACTCCTCGGGTACCGATCAGCCCCAGCATTTT. Protein: CASRIYSSGTDQPQHF.

CDR3 loop: CASSYKRPTNEKLFF. The CDR3 region has the DNA TGTGCCAGCAGTTACAAGCGACCAACTAATGAAAAACTGTTTTTT. The chain employs TRBV6-5 and TRBJ1-4; no clear D gene. Looked up from germline, CDR1 is MNHEY and CDR2 is SVGAGI. This CDR3 comprises 15 residues. V lost 2 bases and J 0 bases, leaving 7 bases between the germline ends.

The gene calls are TRBV27 and TRBJ2-2, with 9 bases lining up with TRBD1. The V gene end was trimmed by 5 bases and the J gene end by 6 bases; junction bases not matched to a gene: 4. The CDR3 contains 14 residues. Germline CDR1 is MNHEY and CDR2 is SMNVEV (reference sequence). As DNA, the CDR3 is TGTGCCAGCAGTCTGGGACAGGGCGCCGGGGAGCTGTTTTTT. Its translation: CASSLGQGAGELFF.

The chain carries TRBV7-6 and TRBJ2-2; weak D call: TRBD1 (6 bases). The CDR3 has 15 residues. V was pared by 5 bases and J by 5 bases, with 15 bases between. The germline V gene encodes CDR1 SGHVS and CDR2 FNYEAQ. Written as DNA, the CDR3 is TGTGCCAGCAGCCCGGGTCAGGGGAGAACCGGGGAGCTGTTTTTT. This translates into CASSPGQGRTGELFF.

The rearrangement joins TRBV29-1 to TRBJ1-2; tentatively, D is TRBD1 (6 bases). Trimming shortened V by 8 bases and J by 4 bases, and 11 bases separated the two germline ends. CDR3 size: 11 residues. Germline V gene lookup returns CDR1 SQVTM and CDR2 ANQGSEA. The CDR3 DNA reads TGCAGCACGGGAGGGGGCTATGGCTACACCTTC. It codes for CSTGGGYGYTF.

The V and J genes are TRBV9 and TRBJ1-4, with D possibly being TRBD1 (5 bases). The CDR3 contains 15 residues. The V end was cut by 4 bases, the J end by 2 bases, with 12 bases between. CDR1 SGDLS and CDR2 YYNGEE come from the germline V gene. CDR3 bases: TGTGCCAGCAGCTTTGGGGGGGGGACTAATGAAAAACTGTTTTTT. It codes for CASSFGGGTNEKLFF.

The V call is TRBV18, the J call TRBJ1-1; 7 bases map to TRBD1. The CDR3 is 14 amino acids. V gave up 3 bases and J gave up 4 bases; unmatched junction bases: 5. From germline, CDR1 is KGHSH and CDR2 LQKENI. CDR3: CASSPRTGRTEAFF. The CDR3, as DNA: TGTGCCAGCTCACCCAGGACAGGCCGCACTGAAGCTTTCTTT.